A selection of T cell receptor beta chains follows, all from one sample in a study of cytomegalovirus exposure and HLA in healthy donors. Using immunoSEQ multiplex PCR, the repertoire was profiled, and TCRdb retains in-frame clones only, with some absent. The data show about 140,000 clones, roughly 77% seen once. Input material: PBMCs. The receptors shown here come from a man younger than 40 in good health. The CDR3 runs from the conserved cysteine through the conserved F or W. The D gene is left open where the match is weak. Size values are once, few and many counts, or a class for expanded clones, and some rows have none.

-	13	-	TRBV11-2	TRBJ2-7	TGTGCCAGCAGCTTACCCGGAGGATTCGAGCAGTACTTC	CASSLPGGFEQYF
-	13	-	TRBV9	TRBJ1-5	TGTGCCAGCAGCGTGGGGAGCGGGGAGCCCCAGCATTTT	CASSVGSGEPQHF
few	14	-	TRBV28	TRBJ2-1	TGTGCCAGCAGAACGGGAGACTCCTACAATGAGCAGTTCTTC	CASRTGDSYNEQFF
-	15	TRBD2	TRBV6-1	TRBJ2-7	TGTGCCAGCAGTGTGGGCACTAGCGGGCGTGGTGAGCAGTACTTC	CASSVGTSGRGEQYF
once	14	TRBD1	TRBV5-4	TRBJ1-3	TGTGCCAGCAGGGCGACAGGGGAGGGAAACACCATATATTTT	CASRATGEGNTIYF
-	14	-	TRBV27	TRBJ1-2	TGTGCCAGCAGTTTACAGGGAAGTAACTATGGCTACACCTTC	CASSLQGSNYGYTF
-	15	-	TRBV2	TRBJ1-5	TGTGCCAGCAGTGGATCGTCTCGGTTGAATCAGCCCCAGCATTTT	CASSGSSRLNQPQHF
-	14	TRBD2	TRBV18	TRBJ2-7	TGTGCCAGCTCAGTAGCGGGAGGTACCTACGAGCAGTACTTC	CASSVAGGTYEQYF
-	13	-	TRBV11-3	TRBJ2-3	TGTGCCAGCAGCTTAGTAGCCCCGGATACGCAGTATTTT	CASSLVAPDTQYF
once	15	-	TRBV7-3	TRBJ2-2	TGTGCCAGCAGCCCCCTCCAGGGCGGTGGCGGGGAGCTGTTTTTT	CASSPLQGGGGELFF
-	13	-	TRBV7-9	TRBJ1-1	TGTGCCACAGGCGGGCGACTGAACACTGAAGCTTTCTTT	CATGGRLNTEAFF
-	12	-	TRBV9	TRBJ2-1	TGTGCCAGCACCTTAGACCCAGGGGAGCAGTTCTTC	CASTLDPGEQFF
-	16	TRBD2	TRBV11-3	TRBJ2-2	TGTGCCAGCAGCTTAATGACCCGGACTAGCGCCGGGGAGCTGTTTTTT	CASSLMTRTSAGELFF
-	15	TRBD2	TRBV6-5	TRBJ2-7	TGTGCCAGCAGATCGGGACTAGCGACATCCTACGAGCAGTACTTC	CASRSGLATSYEQYF
-	13	TRBD1	TRBV10-2	TRBJ1-4	TGCGCCAGCATGGGACAGGGGCGAGAAAAACTGTTTTTT	CASMGQGREKLFF
-	13	-	TRBV7-2	TRBJ2-7	TGTGCCAGCAGCAAGGACAACCTCCCTGAGCAGTACTTC	CASSKDNLPEQYF
-	16	-	TRBV6-1	TRBJ2-1	TGTGCCAGCAGTGAAGCGGTCCCGCCGATGGAGAATGAGCAGTTCTTC	CASSEAVPPMENEQFF
-	16	-	TRBV9	TRBJ2-2	TGTGCCAGCAGCGTAGAAGGGGACACCTACACCGGGGAGCTGTTTTTT	CASSVEGDTYTGELFF
once	12	-	TRBV27	TRBJ2-1	TGTGCCAGCGTCCTAGGCCCCTGTGAGCAGTTCTTC	CASVLGPCEQFF
few	11	-	TRBV30	TRBJ2-3	TGTGCCTGGGGGGGCTGGGATACGCAGTATTTT	CAWGGWDTQYF
-	15	-	TRBV6-5	TRBJ1-5	TGTGCCAGCAGCCCTGCGGGACGGAGCAATCAGCCCCAGCATTTT	CASSPAGRSNQPQHF
-	18	-	TRBV5-1	TRBJ2-3	TGCGCCAGCAGCTTGCGGTCGGTTGGCGGGTCTCGCACAGATACGCAGTATTTT	CASSLRSVGGSRTDTQYF
-	14	TRBD1	TRBV5-1	TRBJ1-3	TGCGCCAGCAATACCGGGACAGGGGAAAACACCATATATTTT	CASNTGTGENTIYF
-	13	-	TRBV6-5	TRBJ1-2	TGTGCCAGCAGTCTTCCAGGGACTCCCACCCTCACCTTC	CASSLPGTPTLTF
-	15	-	TRBV7-8	TRBJ2-7	TGTGCCAGCAGCATACTGGAAGGACAGAACTACGAGCAGTACTTC	CASSILEGQNYEQYF
-	19	-	TRBV7-9	TRBJ2-6	TGTGCCAGCAGCACCTTCCAAAACAGGGTTAACTCTGGGGCCAACGTCCTGACTTTC	CASSTFQNRVNSGANVLTF
-	17	TRBD2	TRBV19	TRBJ2-1	TGTGCCAGTAGTATCCTCAAAACTAGCGGAGCCTACAATGAGCAGTTCTTC	CASSILKTSGAYNEQFF
-	12	-	TRBV7-9	TRBJ2-3	TGTGCCAGCAGCTTAGCCGCGGATACGCAGTATTTT	CASSLAADTQYF
-	17	TRBD1	TRBV9	TRBJ1-4	TGTGCCAGCAGCGAGGCAGGGGGCCATGGAGCTAATGAAAAACTGTTTTTT	CASSEAGGHGANEKLFF
-	12	-	TRBV6-1	TRBJ1-2	TGTGCCAGCAGGGACAGTATCTATGGCTACACCTTC	CASRDSIYGYTF
once	14	-	TRBV23-1	TRBJ1-1	TGCGCCAGCAGTCAATGGGAGGGGAACACTGAAGCTTTCTTT	CASSQWEGNTEAFF
-	14	-	TRBV5-4	TRBJ2-3	TGTGCCAGCAGCGGTCCGAGGGACACAGATACGCAGTATTTT	CASSGPRDTDTQYF
few	13	TRBD1	TRBV19	TRBJ1-2	TGTGCCAGTAGTAGACAGGGCGTGGATGGCTACACCTTC	CASSRQGVDGYTF
-	16	-	TRBV4-3	TRBJ2-5	TGCGCCAGCAGCCAAGATCGGAGTGCTGAGTCGGAGACCCAGTACTTC	CASSQDRSAESETQYF
few	11	-	TRBV29-1	TRBJ1-1	TGCAGCGTCTTATCTGGGAGTGGAGCTTTCTTT	CSVLSGSGAFF
-	15	-	TRBV5-1	TRBJ2-7	TGCGCCAGCAGCTTGGATGGCGGGACTGACTACGAGCAGTACTTC	CASSLDGGTDYEQYF
-	15	TRBD1	TRBV4-1	TRBJ1-2	TGCGCCAGCAGCCAAGCAGGGGGGCTTAGCTATGGCTACACCTTC	CASSQAGGLSYGYTF
once	14	-	TRBV2	TRBJ2-3	TGTGCCAGCAGTTCGGGACTCAGCACAGATACGCAGTATTTT	CASSSGLSTDTQYF
-	15	-	TRBV6-5	TRBJ1-6	TGTGCCAGCAGTTACGGGGCATCCTATAATTCACCCCTCCACTTT	CASSYGASYNSPLHF
-	16	TRBD1	TRBV7-9	TRBJ2-7	TGTTCCAGCAGCCCGAGATCCGGGACAGAACTTTACGAGCAGTACTTC	CSSSPRSGTELYEQYF
-	14	-	TRBV7-2	TRBJ1-5	TGTGCCAGCAGCTTGTTACAGCTCTCTGGGCCCCAGCATTTT	CASSLLQLSGPQHF
-	12	-	TRBV29-1	TRBJ1-2	TGTAGCGCCCTGCCCAGGGGAGATGGCTACACCTTC	CSALPRGDGYTF
-	11	-	TRBV11-2	TRBJ2-1	TGTGCCAGCAGCTTAGTCGATGAGCAGTTCTTC	CASSLVDEQFF
-	17	TRBD1	TRBV19	TRBJ2-4	TGTGCCAGCCGGCGGGACAGGGGGGACGTTAACAAAAACATTCAGTACTTC	CASRRDRGDVNKNIQYF
-	12	-	TRBV6-1	TRBJ1-5	TGTGCCAGCAACCGACAAAGTCAGCCCCAGCATTTT	CASNRQSQPQHF
-	13	TRBD1	TRBV7-9	TRBJ2-3	TGTGCCAGCAGTTTGACAGGGCTAGATACGCAGTATTTT	CASSLTGLDTQYF
-	15	-	TRBV14	TRBJ2-5	TGTGCCAGCAGCCAAGTTCGAGCGCTTACGGAGACCCAGTACTTC	CASSQVRALTETQYF
-	14	TRBD2	TRBV6-5	TRBJ2-3	TGTGCCAGCAGTAAAAGCGGGAACACAGATACGCAGTATTTT	CASSKSGNTDTQYF
-	14	TRBD1	TRBV5-6	TRBJ1-2	TGTGCCAGCAGCCCGAGGGGGCGGGGCTCGGGCTACACCTTC	CASSPRGRGSGYTF
-	13	-	TRBV28	TRBJ2-1	TGTGCCAGCAGCCCGTCCGGGAACAATGAGCAGTTCTTC	CASSPSGNNEQFF
-	15	TRBD1	TRBV29-1	TRBJ2-7	TGCAGCGTTGAAGATCCAGACAGGGGAGCTTACGAGCAGTACTTC	CSVEDPDRGAYEQYF